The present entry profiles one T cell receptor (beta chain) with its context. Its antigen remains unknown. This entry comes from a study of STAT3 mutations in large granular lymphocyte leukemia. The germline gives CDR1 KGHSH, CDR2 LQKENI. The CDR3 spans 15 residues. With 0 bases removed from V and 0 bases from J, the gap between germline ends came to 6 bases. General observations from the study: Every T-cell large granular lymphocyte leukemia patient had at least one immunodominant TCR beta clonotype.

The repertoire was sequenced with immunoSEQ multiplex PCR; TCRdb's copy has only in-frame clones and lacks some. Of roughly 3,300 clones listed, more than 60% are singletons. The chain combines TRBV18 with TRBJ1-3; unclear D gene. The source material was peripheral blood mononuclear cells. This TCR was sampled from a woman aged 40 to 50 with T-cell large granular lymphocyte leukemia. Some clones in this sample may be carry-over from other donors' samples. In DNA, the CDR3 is TGTGCCAGCTCACCACCCTACTACTCTGGAAACACCATATATTTT. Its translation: CASSPPYYSGNTIYF.